This T cell receptor (beta chain) derives from a study of CD8 T cells in Susac syndrome. As for the study in general: Patients with Susac syndrome, at blood draw, were therapy-naive, on corticosteroids, or on intravenous immunoglobulin alone.

The RNA input was about 0.5 to 1 ug, and it was reverse transcribed with random hexamers. The CDR3 of TCR beta was amplified by immunoSEQ multiplex PCR across 54 Vbeta and 13 Jbeta. TCRdb reanalysed the immunoSEQ multiplex PCR reads using MiXCR and keeps one entry per CDR3 protein. Among about 180,000 distinct CDR3 sequences listed, around 94% were seen once. Purification of the CD8+ and CD4+ T cells relied on negative isolation, and TEMRA cells underwent FACS enrichment. The table lists this clonotype with a count of one. What it recognizes is unknown. Germline lookup yields CDR1 GTSNPN and CDR2 SVGIG (reference sequence). This CDR3 has 15 residues. Trimming left V 2 bases short and J 4 bases short, with 15 bases between. Findings and limits, study-wide: Clonal expansion did not appear in Susac syndrome CD4+ T cell repertoires.

The sequencing sample was made of CD4+ T cells from PBMCs. The clonotype was recovered from a human donor with Susac syndrome. This chain connects TRBV30 to TRBJ2-1; maybe TRBD2 (6 bases). The CDR3, as DNA: TGTGCCTGGAGTTCCGGGACTGGCCCTTACAATGAGCAGTTCTTC. As protein: CAWSSGTGPYNEQFF.